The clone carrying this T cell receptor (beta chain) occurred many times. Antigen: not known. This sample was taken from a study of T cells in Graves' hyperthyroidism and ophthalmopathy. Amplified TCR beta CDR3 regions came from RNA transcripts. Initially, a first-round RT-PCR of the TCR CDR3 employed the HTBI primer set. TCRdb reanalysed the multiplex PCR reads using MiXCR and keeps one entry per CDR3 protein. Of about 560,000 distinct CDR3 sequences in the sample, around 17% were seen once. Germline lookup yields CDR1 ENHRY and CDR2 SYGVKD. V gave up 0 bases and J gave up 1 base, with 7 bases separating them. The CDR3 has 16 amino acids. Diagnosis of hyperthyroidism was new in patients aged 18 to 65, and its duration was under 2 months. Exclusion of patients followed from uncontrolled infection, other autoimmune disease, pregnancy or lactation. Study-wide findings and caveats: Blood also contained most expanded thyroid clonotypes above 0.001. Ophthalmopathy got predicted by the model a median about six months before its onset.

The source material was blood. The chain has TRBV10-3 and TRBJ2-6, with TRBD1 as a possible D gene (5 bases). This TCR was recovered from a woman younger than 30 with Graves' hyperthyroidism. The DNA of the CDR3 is TGTGCCATCAGTGAGTCGCAGGGATCTGGGGCCAACGTCCTGACTTTC. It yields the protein CAISESQGSGANVLTF.